A selection of T cell receptor beta chains follows, all from one sample in a study of OX40 agonist ivuxolimab in advanced cancers. The assay was immunoSEQ multiplex PCR, and TCRdb's table has in-frame clones only and misses some. The data show about 82,000 clones, roughly 92% seen once. The specimen was CD4+ or CD8+ T cells sorted from blood, collected in a trial of the OX40 agonist ivuxolimab. The source of these receptors is an adult with an advanced solid tumor such as melanoma, head and neck, liver or kidney cancer. CDR3s include the opening cysteine and the closing phenylalanine or tryptophan. D genes are given only for firm matches. The listing skips clone size in some rows; elsewhere it reads once, few, many or a size class.

CDR3 DNA,CDR3 protein,clone size,D gene,V gene,J gene
TGTGCCAGTAGCCCCGGACAGGTGGAGACCCAGTACTTC,CASSPGQVETQYF,.,TRBD1,TRBV19,TRBJ2-5
TGTGCCTGGAGTCTCCGAGGGAACATTCAGTACTTC,CAWSLRGNIQYF,.,.,TRBV30,TRBJ2-4
TGCGCCAGCAGTGAGTTGGGGAACACTGAAGCTTTCTTT,CASSELGNTEAFF,once,.,TRBV10-2,TRBJ1-1
TGTGCCAGTTCGAGGCAGATGAACACTGAAGCTTTCTTT,CASSRQMNTEAFF,.,.,TRBV7-8,TRBJ1-1
TGTGCCAGCAGCTTAACTAGCGCCACCGGGGAGCTGTTTTTT,CASSLTSATGELFF,few,TRBD2,TRBV7-8,TRBJ2-2
TGCGCCAGCAGCCGGGACAGGGTGGAAGAGACCCAGTACTTC,CASSRDRVEETQYF,.,TRBD1,TRBV5-1,TRBJ2-5
TGTGCCTGGAGTGTACTTAGGGGGCATGGAAACACCATATATTTT,CAWSVLRGHGNTIYF,.,TRBD1,TRBV30,TRBJ1-3
TGTGCCAGTAGTCCGGGACTAGCGGGGGGGTCGTACCAAGAGACCCAGTACTTC,CASSPGLAGGSYQETQYF,.,TRBD2,TRBV19,TRBJ2-5
TGTGCCAGCAGCGAGACAGGGAGGGCTGAAGCTTTCTTT,CASSETGRAEAFF,.,TRBD1,TRBV7-9,TRBJ1-1
TGTGCCTGGAGTTCCCAGGGACGAAACTATAGCTACACCTTC,CAWSSQGRNYSYTF,.,.,TRBV30,TRBJ1-2
TGTGCCAGCAGCCTGTGGGGGGTTTTTGCCGGGGAGCTGTTTTTT,CASSLWGVFAGELFF,.,.,TRBV5-6,TRBJ2-2
TGTGCCAGTAGTCAAACAGGGGGACAGAACACCGGGGAGCTGTTTTTT,CASSQTGGQNTGELFF,once,TRBD1,TRBV19,TRBJ2-2
TGTGCTAGCAGCCCAGCAGGGGCGAACACCGGGGAGCTGTTTTTT,CASSPAGANTGELFF,.,.,TRBV7-7,TRBJ2-2
TGCGCCAGCAGCTTGGGTGACATTAGGCCTTGGGAGACCCAGTACTTC,CASSLGDIRPWETQYF,.,.,TRBV5-1,TRBJ2-5
TGTGCCAGCAGGGGGGCGGCGGGCGGGGAGCTGTTTTTT,CASRGAAGGELFF,.,.,TRBV2,TRBJ2-2
TGTGCCTGGATGGAAGGGGGCTCTGGAAACACCATATATTTT,CAWMEGGSGNTIYF,.,.,TRBV30,TRBJ1-3
TGTGCCTGGAGTGTACAAGGGGAGACCCAGTACTTC,CAWSVQGETQYF,.,.,TRBV30,TRBJ2-5
TGTGCCAGCAGCTGGGGACAGGCAACTGAAGAAGCTTTCTTT,CASSWGQATEEAFF,.,TRBD1,TRBV5-4,TRBJ1-1
TGTGCCAGCAGTTACGGGAGGACAGGAGAGCTGTTTTTT,CASSYGRTGELFF,.,.,TRBV6-5,TRBJ2-2
TGTGCCTGGAGTGTTACAGGGATCCCCCTTGGGACCCAGTACTTC,CAWSVTGIPLGTQYF,.,.,TRBV30,TRBJ2-5
TGTGCCTGGAGTCAGGGGTTGAGGGGAATGTCTCCCCTCCACTTT,CAWSQGLRGMSPLHF,.,.,TRBV30,TRBJ1-6
TGTGCCCGACAGGGGCCCCAGCATTTT,CARQGPQHF,once,TRBD1,TRBV5-3,TRBJ1-5
TGCGCCAGCAGCCAAGATCCGCCGCTAGCGGGAGGATTGGAGACCCAGTACTTC,CASSQDPPLAGGLETQYF,.,TRBD2,TRBV4-1,TRBJ2-5
TGTGCCAGCATAGGGACTAGCTCCTACGAGCAGTACTTC,CASIGTSSYEQYF,.,TRBD2,TRBV9,TRBJ2-7
TGTGCCAGCAGCCTAGCGGGTGAGGCAGGAGATACGCAGTATTTT,CASSLAGEAGDTQYF,.,TRBD2,TRBV2,TRBJ2-3
TGTGCCAGCAGCTTAGGCCTAGCGGGAGTGTCCGGGGAGCTGTTTTTT,CASSLGLAGVSGELFF,.,TRBD2,TRBV13,TRBJ2-2
TGTGCCAGTAGTATTCAGAGGAAATCAGGTGGCTACACCTTC,CASSIQRKSGGYTF,.,.,TRBV19,TRBJ1-2
TGTGCCAGCTCACGAGCAGGTGGAGGCGGGGAGCTGTTTTTT,CASSRAGGGGELFF,.,.,TRBV18,TRBJ2-2
TGTGCCAGCAGCTGGAGACTAGCGGGAGTCACAGATACGCAGTATTTT,CASSWRLAGVTDTQYF,.,TRBD2,TRBV5-6,TRBJ2-3
TGTGCCAGCAGTTACTCTGCGGTTCCTACTAATGAAAAACTGTTTTTT,CASSYSAVPTNEKLFF,.,.,TRBV6-5,TRBJ1-4
TGTGCCAGCAGCTTAGCGAGGGTACTAGCGGGAGGGGAAGGGGAGACCCAGTACTTC,CASSLARVLAGGEGETQYF,.,TRBD2,TRBV7-6,TRBJ2-5
TGTGCCACCAGCAGAGGACTAGCGGGAGCGAGCACAGATACGCAGTATTTT,CATSRGLAGASTDTQYF,.,TRBD2,TRBV15,TRBJ2-3
TGCAGCGTTGAGCGGCGGATCAATGAGCAGTTCTTC,CSVERRINEQFF,once,.,TRBV29-1,TRBJ2-1
TGTGCCACCAGCAGAGATGGAGGAAACAATGAGCAGTTCTTC,CATSRDGGNNEQFF,few,.,TRBV15,TRBJ2-1
TGCGCCAGCAGAGAGGTTAGCGGGGGAGGCCGGAGGGAGACCCAGTACTTC,CASREVSGGGRRETQYF,.,TRBD2,TRBV10-2,TRBJ2-5
TGTGCCAGCAGCTGGACAGGGGACCAGCCCCAGCATTTT,CASSWTGDQPQHF,.,TRBD1,TRBV7-2,TRBJ1-5
TGTGCCAGCAAACGGGGAGGAGAGACCCAGTACTTC,CASKRGGETQYF,once,.,TRBV19,TRBJ2-5
TGCAGCGTTGATGAGCAGTTCTTC,CSVDEQFF,few,.,TRBV29-1,TRBJ2-1
TGTGCCAGCAGTGATGTTCAGCCCCAGCATTTT,CASSDVQPQHF,.,.,TRBV6-1,TRBJ1-5
TGTGCCAGCTCACCAGGGTCAACCAGTGAGACCCAGTACTTC,CASSPGSTSETQYF,.,.,TRBV18,TRBJ2-5
TGTGCCAGCAGCCAGAGGGACCTTAGCTCCTACGAGCAGTACTTC,CASSQRDLSSYEQYF,.,.,TRBV11-3,TRBJ2-7
TGTGCCAGCAGTTCACACCCGGGGGGCGGTATTCAGGGTGGCTACACCTTC,CASSSHPGGGIQGGYTF,.,.,TRBV27,TRBJ1-2
TGTGCCAGCAGCCCCAAGGGGGGGTCGCAGGGCGCCACTGGCTACACCTTC,CASSPKGGSQGATGYTF,.,.,TRBV5-4,TRBJ1-2
TGCAGCGGGGGACAGGGGGCCTTCTCTGAAGCTTTCTTT,CSGGQGAFSEAFF,.,TRBD1,TRBV29-1,TRBJ1-1
TGTGCCAGCTCACCCGACACCGGGCATGAAAAACTGTTTTTT,CASSPDTGHEKLFF,.,.,TRBV18,TRBJ1-4
TGTGCCAGCAGCGCCGGGGACTATCACAATGAGCAGTTCTTC,CASSAGDYHNEQFF,.,TRBD2,TRBV7-2,TRBJ2-1
TGCGCCAGCAGTGACAACAAGAACACCGGGGAGCTGTTTTTT,CASSDNKNTGELFF,.,.,TRBV10-1,TRBJ2-2
TGTGCCAGCAGCTTAGTGGTAGAAGCTTTCTTT,CASSLVVEAFF,.,.,TRBV7-2,TRBJ1-1
TGTGCCAGCAGTGTGACTAGCGGCCCCTACGAGCAGTACTTC,CASSVTSGPYEQYF,.,TRBD2,TRBV2,TRBJ2-7
TGTGCCTGGAGGGTAGACTCCTACGAGCAGTACTTC,CAWRVDSYEQYF,.,.,TRBV30,TRBJ2-7
TGTGCCAGCAGCTTGACTAGCGGGCCGTACAATGAGCAGTTCTTC,CASSLTSGPYNEQFF,.,TRBD2,TRBV5-6,TRBJ2-1
TGTGCCAGCAGCTTATTAACAGAGGCGTTTTTT,CASSLLTEAFF,.,.,TRBV7-9,TRBJ1-4
TGTGCCAGCAGCCCACGAGTAGACAATGAAAAACTGTTTTTT,CASSPRVDNEKLFF,.,.,TRBV7-2,TRBJ1-4
TGTGCCAGCAGCTTAGAGGTGGGCCCCTACGAGCAGTACTTC,CASSLEVGPYEQYF,once,.,TRBV7-2,TRBJ2-7
TGTGCCACCAGGGGGACCGGGACAGGGGCCTACGAGCAGTACTTC,CATRGTGTGAYEQYF,.,TRBD1,TRBV10-3,TRBJ2-7
TGTGCCAGCAGTGATCTGTATCAGCCCCAGCATTTT,CASSDLYQPQHF,.,.,TRBV6-1,TRBJ1-5
TGTGCCAGCAGATACGACAGGGACCTCTATGGCTACACCTTC,CASRYDRDLYGYTF,.,TRBD1,TRBV2,TRBJ1-2